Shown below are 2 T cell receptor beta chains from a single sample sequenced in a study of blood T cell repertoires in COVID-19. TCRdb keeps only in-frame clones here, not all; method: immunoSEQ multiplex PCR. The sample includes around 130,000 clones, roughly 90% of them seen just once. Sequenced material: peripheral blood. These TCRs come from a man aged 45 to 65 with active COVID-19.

CDR3 protein: CASSRISGPSSYNEQFF. In nucleotides, the CDR3 is TGTGCCAGCTCACGCATTAGCGGGCCCAGCTCCTACAATGAGCAGTTCTTC. The chain recombines TRBV18 with TRBJ2-1, with TRBD2 matching over 7 bases. The CDR3 runs 17 residues. Losses at the gene ends were 4 bases for V and 0 bases for J; bases not matched to a gene: 9. Germline CDR1 reads KGHSH; CDR2 reads LQKENI.

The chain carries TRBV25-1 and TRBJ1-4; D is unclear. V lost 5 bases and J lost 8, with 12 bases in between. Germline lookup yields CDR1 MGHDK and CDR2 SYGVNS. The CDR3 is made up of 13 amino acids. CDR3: CASSKTVREKLFF. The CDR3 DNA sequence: TGTGCCAGCAGTAAAACAGTTCGGGAAAAACTGTTTTTT.